This TCR beta chain came from a study of tumor and adjacent non-tumor tissue in lung cancer. The study's findings and limits: TCR diversity was significantly greater in tumor than normal lung tissue. In normal lung, the top 100 clones were significantly more dominant than in tumor.

The template was RNA from unsorted bulk tissue. Germline-derived CDR1 and CDR2 are DFQATT and SNEGSKA (reference sequence). CDR3 size: 13 residues. Comment on this clonotype: The antigen remains unidentified. A much larger clone is a single base away; this may be a read error.

TCRbeta libraries were built with three rounds of nested PCR, modified from ARM-PCR. A single record per CDR3 protein comes from TCRdb applying MiXCR to the multiplex PCR reads. The sample shows roughly 200,000 distinct CDR3 sequences, about two thirds of them seen only once. Source material: lung tumor tissue. This receptor was identified in a man aged 55 to 69 with non-small cell lung cancer. The chain recombines TRBV20-1 with TRBJ1-5, with a weak D call TRBD1 (5 bases). In DNA form, the CDR3 reads TGCAGTGCTAGGGGGGACGGAAATCAGTCCCAGCATTTT. It yields the protein CSARGDGNQSQHF.